These 12 T cell receptor beta chains were sequenced from one sample in a study of human T cells and chemical hapten exposure. In TCRdb, the RACE reads were re-called with MiXCR into one record per CDR3 protein. This sample carries a few hundred thousand distinct CDR3 sequences, around 6% of them seen once, and the ten largest clones take over 5.5%. Indicated time point: patch test 2, 6 weeks after DPC sensitization. Documented treatment: therapeutic diphenylcyclopropenone sensitization with weekly scalp DPC. Specimen: whole blood, collected in connection with sensitization to the hapten diphenylcyclopropenone (DPC). Receptors were obtained from a woman under 30 with alopecia areata. Some clones in this sample may be carry-over from other donors' samples.

This clonotype was detected ten times or more. The genes are TRBV6-5 and TRBJ2-6, with TRBD1 matching 9 bases. The CDR3 has 17 residues. Germline V CDR1 and CDR2: MNHEY, SVGAGI. V shed 0 bases, J shed 2 bases, and the junction held 2 bases outside the gene matches. The CDR3 DNA is TGTGCCAGCAGTTACTCCACAGGGGGCGCTGGGGCCAACGTCCTGACTTTC. The encoded protein is CASSYSTGGAGANVLTF.

This clonotype was detected many times. V gene TRBV7-2 combines with J gene TRBJ1-5, with D unresolved. The V end lost 1 base, the J end lost 3 bases, and 10 bases lay between the germline ends. This CDR3 spans 15 amino acids. Looked up from germline, CDR1 is SGHTA and CDR2 is FQGNSA. CDR3: CASSLVGGNNQPQHF. As DNA, the CDR3 is TGTGCCAGCAGCTTAGTCGGCGGTAACAATCAGCCCCAGCATTTT.

CDR3 sequence: CASSDGTAHYGYTF. The CDR3 coding sequence is TGTGCCAGCAGCGACGGGACAGCTCACTATGGCTACACCTTC. The chain is built from TRBV9 and TRBJ1-2, with 7 bases aligning to TRBD1. V was clipped by 3 bases and J by 3 bases; unmatched bases: 5. The CDR3 has 14 residues. Germline assignment: CDR1 SGDLS and CDR2 YYNGEE.

This clonotype showed up just a few times. At one of its ends the junction is not consistent with the germline gene, which may arise from a read error. The chain combines TRBV6-5 with TRBJ1-2; TRBD1 might be the D (6 bases). The CDR3 covers 14 residues. The germline CDR1 and CDR2 sequences are MNHEY and SVGAGI. The CDR3 bases are TGTGCCAGCAGAAGGGGGGCGCTTAACCATGGCTACACCTTC. Its translation is CASRRGALNHGYTF.

This clonotype occurred many times. The CDR3 here is CASSSDSPTYGYTF. The CDR3 region has the DNA TGCGCCAGCAGCTCGGACAGTCCGACTTATGGCTACACCTTC. The gene calls are TRBV5-1 and TRBJ1-2; possible D gene TRBD1, 6 bases. The CDR3 has 14 amino acids. Trimming left V 3 bases short and J 5 bases short, with 14 bases between. Germline values: CDR1 SGHRS, CDR2 YFSETQ. The entire variable domain, with the rest obtained from reference TRBV5-1 and TRBJ1-2, is as follows: KAGVTQTPRYLIKTRGQQVTLSCSPISGHRSVSWYQQTPGQGLQFLFEYFSETQRNKGNFPGRFSGRQFSNSRSEMNVSTLELGDSALYLCASSSDSPTYGYTFGSGTRLTVV.

This clonotype occurred many times. The chain joins TRBV6-2 or TRBV6-3 to TRBJ1-5, with D possibly TRBD1 on 5 matching bases. V lost 9 bases and J 0 bases, leaving 12 bases between the germline ends. Germline CDR1 reads MNHEY; CDR2 reads SVGEGT. The CDR3 covers 14 residues. CDR3 in amino acids: CASSRGYSNQPQHF. The CDR3 DNA sequence: TGTGCCAGTTCGCGGGGGTATAGCAATCAGCCCCAGCATTTT.

CDR3 in DNA: TGTGCCAGCAGCTTAGGTCCCGACAGGGCCTATAATTCACCCCTCCACTTT. As protein: CASSLGPDRAYNSPLHF. V and J are TRBV11-2 and TRBJ1-6; 7 bases are a match to TRBD1. The CDR3 extends over 17 amino acids. V was clipped by 1 base and J by 2 bases; unmatched bases: 5. The germline V gene encodes CDR1 SGHAT and CDR2 FQNNGV.

This clonotype came up many times. This chain uses TRBV24-1 with TRBJ1-1, with D unresolved. The CDR3 runs to 13 residues. V lost 5 bases to trimming and J lost 4 bases, with 10 bases between them. Germline lookup yields CDR1 KGHDR and CDR2 SFDVKD. CDR3 in amino acids: CATSAPLSTEAFF. CDR3 nucleotide sequence: TGTGCCACCAGTGCCCCCCTTAGCACTGAAGCTTTCTTT.

This clonotype was detected many times. The chain combines TRBV4-2 with TRBJ1-2; D is possibly TRBD1 (6 bases). The germline V gene has CDR1 LGHNA and CDR2 YNFKEQ. CDR3 length: 12 amino acids. Trimming removed 3 bases at V and 14 bases at J, with 16 bases between. This CDR3 is CASSHDTGSLTF. CDR3 bases: TGTGCCAGCAGCCATGATACAGGGAGCTTGACCTTC.

At least ten counts were recorded for this clonotype. The rearrangement joins TRBV7-8 to TRBJ2-3; a weak D match, TRBD1 (5 bases). The CDR3 is made up of 13 amino acids. V lost 1 base and J lost 9, with 11 bases in between. Per the germline V gene, CDR1 is SGHVS and CDR2 is FQNEAQ. CDR3 in DNA: TGTGCCAGCAGCTTAGGGGGCGAAAGAACGCAGTATTTT. This translates into CASSLGGERTQYF.

This clonotype showed up just a few times. The V call is TRBV6-6, the J call TRBJ2-1; TRBD1 aligns across 10 bases. Germline V gene lookup returns CDR1 MNHNY and CDR2 SVGAGI (reference sequence). The CDR3 sequence is 16 residues long. The J segment lost 9 bases and the V segment lost 0 bases, leaving 8 bases of the junction unmatched. In nucleotides, the CDR3 is TGTGCCAGCAGTTACTCGGACAGGGGGTCTTCGAGTGAGCAGTTCTTC. Translating gives CASSYSDRGSSSEQFF.

The genes are TRBV12-3 or TRBV12-4 and TRBJ2-7; D gene uncertain. The CDR3 length is 13 residues. V gave up 5 bases and J gave up 9 bases, with 17 bases separating them. CDR3 protein: CASSPSPRARQYF. CDR3 bases: TGTGCCAGCAGTCCATCTCCACGGGCCAGGCAGTACTTC.